The 4 T cell receptor beta chains given below trace back to one sample, sequenced in a study of cytomegalovirus exposure and HLA in healthy donors. The primer mix had 60 Vbeta and 13 Jbeta primers. Libraries were prepared by immunoSEQ multiplex PCR; TCRdb keeps only in-frame clonotypes and omits some of them. The table includes 120,000 to 150,000 clones, around 80% detected once. What was sequenced was PBMCs. The receptors shown here come from a middle-aged man in good health and CMV-seropositive.

This rearrangement joins TRBV28 to TRBJ1-2, with 9 bases fitting TRBD1. Trimming at V came to 7 bases and at J to 8 bases, leaving 11 bases not matched to a gene. The CDR3 consists of 14 residues. The germline CDR1 and CDR2 sequences are MDHEN and SYDVKM. CDR3 region: CASNPPQGAGGYTF. The CDR3 region has the DNA TGTGCCAGCAACCCCCCACAGGGGGCAGGGGGCTACACCTTC.

The chain carries TRBV14 and TRBJ2-1, with TRBD1 identical over 10 bases. V lost 4 bases and J lost 0; bases outside the gene matches: 0. The CDR3 contains 15 residues. CDR1 and CDR2 (germline): SGHDN, FVKESK. CDR3 residues: CASSRTGGSYNEQFF. CDR3 coding DNA: TGTGCCAGCAGCCGGACAGGGGGCTCCTACAATGAGCAGTTCTTC.

This chain uses TRBV29-1 with TRBJ1-1, with D perhaps TRBD1 (6 bases). Germline CDR1 and CDR2: SQVTM and ANQGSEA. CDR3 length: 13 residues. Deletions cut 8 bases from V and 6 bases from J, with 19 bases between. This CDR3 is CSTKSGGAAEAFF. Here the CDR3 DNA reads TGCAGCACCAAAAGCGGGGGGGCAGCTGAAGCTTTCTTT.

With respect to this clone: Other nucleotide sequences in the sample specify the same CDR3. The chain links TRBV19 to TRBJ1-1; the D gene is possibly TRBD1 (5 bases). Trimming stripped 8 bases from V and 1 base from J, with 8 bases between. This CDR3 contains 12 residues. Germline-derived CDR1 and CDR2 are LNHDA and SQIVND (reference sequence). The CDR3 loop reads CASRTGNTEAFF. The CDR3 nucleotides read TGTGCCAGTCGCACAGGGAACACTGAAGCTTTCTTT. Full variable domain (missing parts from reference TRBV19 and TRBJ1-1): DGGITQSPKYLFRKEGQNVTLSCEQNLNHDAMYWYRQDPGQGLRLIYYSQIVNDFQKGDIAEGYSVSREKKESFPLTVTSAQKNPTAFYLCASRTGNTEAFFGQGTRLTVV.